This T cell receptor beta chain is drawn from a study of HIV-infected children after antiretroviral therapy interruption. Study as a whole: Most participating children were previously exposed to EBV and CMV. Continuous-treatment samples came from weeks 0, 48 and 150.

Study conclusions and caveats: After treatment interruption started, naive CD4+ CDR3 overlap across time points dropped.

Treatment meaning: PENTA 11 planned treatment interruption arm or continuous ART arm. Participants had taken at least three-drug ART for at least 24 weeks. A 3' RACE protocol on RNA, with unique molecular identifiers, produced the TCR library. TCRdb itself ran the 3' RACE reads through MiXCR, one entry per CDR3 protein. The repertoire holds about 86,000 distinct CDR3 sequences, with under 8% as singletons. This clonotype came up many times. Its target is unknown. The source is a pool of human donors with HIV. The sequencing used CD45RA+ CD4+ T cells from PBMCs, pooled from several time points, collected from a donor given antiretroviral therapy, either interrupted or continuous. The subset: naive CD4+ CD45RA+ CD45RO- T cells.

In nucleotides, the CDR3 is TGTGCCAGCAGCCTCTTCAGACAGGGGCAGTACAATGAGCAGTTCTTC. Translating it yields CASSLFRQGQYNEQFF. The chain joins TRBV6-5 to TRBJ2-1; 8 nucleotides agree with TRBD1. This CDR3 comprises 16 residues. After removal of 6 bases from V and 4 bases from J, the junction contained 11 bases not matched to a gene. The germline V gene has CDR1 MNHEY and CDR2 SVGAGI.